The sequence of this T cell receptor beta chain was determined in a study of blood T cell repertoires in COVID-19. Study-wide context: The analysed material was cDNA or gDNA that came from T cells, B-cell-depleted T cells, or PBMCs.

Profiling relied on immunoSEQ multiplex PCR, and the TCRdb table lists in-frame clones only, not all of them. Counted here are tens of thousands of clones, around 87% occurring once; the ten biggest clones make up approximately 26%. V shed 5 bases, J shed 2 bases, and the junction held 8 bases outside the gene matches. There are 16 residues in the CDR3. Germline lookup yields CDR1 SEHNR and CDR2 FQNEAQ (reference sequence). This chain uses TRBV7-9 with TRBJ2-3, with 9 bases lining up with TRBD2. Sample: peripheral blood. The receptor comes from a man aged 60 to 69 with active or convalescent COVID-19. CDR3: CASSPEREDYTDTQYF. The CDR3 DNA reads as TGTGCCAGCAGCCCCGAGCGGGAGGATTACACAGATACGCAGTATTTT.